This T cell receptor beta chain came from a study of CD8 T cells in ankylosing spondylitis. Overall study results and limits: Enrichment of disease-linked clones was reportedly significant in matched ankylosing spondylitis synovial fluid. Prior literature has documented some motif variants in synovial fluid and blood from reactive arthritis. What appeared characteristic of ankylosing spondylitis blood was a TCR beta motif of fewer than ten highly homologous variants. Clones linked to disease, bearing a CD8+ phenotype, were relatively rare in peripheral blood.

This CDR3 region has 17 residues. From germline, CDR1 is DFQATT and CDR2 SNEGSKA (reference sequence). Trimming stripped 0 bases from V and 5 bases from J, with 21 bases between. Using quantitative 5'-RACE with molecular barcodes, the authors made TCR beta libraries. MiXCR was run by TCRdb on the 5' RACE reads, yielding one entry per CDR3 protein. The sample yields approximately 550,000 distinct CDR3 sequences, about 13% seen once. This clonotype was counted between two and nine times. Antigen: not known. Sample: blood, either unsorted or a sorted T cell fraction (not recorded which). This clonotype originated in a male donor with ankylosing spondylitis. The chain is built from TRBV20-1 and TRBJ2-3; a weak D match, TRBD2 (6 bases). CDR3 sequence: CSARDRRVERGGDTQYF. The CDR3 DNA reads as TGCAGTGCTAGAGATAGAAGGGTGGAAAGGGGAGGAGATACGCAGTATTTT.